This T cell receptor beta chain emerged from a study of blood T cell repertoires in COVID-19. Across the study: The analysed material was cDNA or gDNA that came from T cells, B-cell-depleted T cells, or PBMCs.

The table came from immunoSEQ multiplex PCR; TCRdb's copy has only in-frame clones and leaves some out. The sample lists more than 55,000 clones, about nine tenths occurring once. Sequences were obtained from peripheral blood. The source is a woman aged 70 to 79 with acute or convalescent COVID-19.

CDR3 nucleotide sequence: TGTGCCAGCAGTTTACAGGGCTCCAACACTGAAGCTTTCTTT. The encoded protein is CASSLQGSNTEAFF. The chain has TRBV28 and TRBJ1-1; maybe TRBD1 (5 bases). The CDR3 has 14 amino acids. The germline V gene encodes CDR1 MDHEN and CDR2 SYDVKM. V was pared by 2 bases and J by 2 bases, with 9 bases between.